In its sample, the clone carrying this T cell receptor (beta chain) ranks as medium-sized. Antigen unknown. This record belongs to a study of T cell clones after liver transplantation. Study in general: Third-party-reactive TCRbeta sequences from pre-transplant mixed lymphocyte reactions served as antigen-independent comparators. Subjects received no induction therapy and standard immunosuppression until randomization at 12-24 months post-transplant.

Germline CDR1 reads MDHEN; CDR2 reads SYDVKM. This CDR3 has 14 amino acids. Trimming left V 7 bases short and J 4 bases short, with 14 bases between. Proliferating CFSE-low MLR cells were sequenced to define alloreactive TCRbeta sequences. TCRdb's table, derived via immunoSEQ multiplex PCR, lists solely in-frame clones and lacks some. The table shows some 5,100 clones, with 30% occurring only once. The TCR originated in a human patient who received a liver transplant. Some T cells may be provided by the graft donor. The V call is TRBV28, the J call TRBJ1-5; possibly TRBD1 for D (6 bases). The specimen sequenced was CD4+ T cells from cultured PBMCs. CDR3 protein: CASKGGVGNQPQHF. In DNA, the CDR3 is TGTGCCAGCAAAGGGGGAGTCGGGAATCAGCCCCAGCATTTT. Supplemented by reference TRBV28 and TRBJ1-5, the full variable domain reads DVKVTQSSRYLVKRTGEKVFLECVQDMDHENMFWYRQDPGLGLRLIYFSYDVKMKEKGDIPEGYSVSREKKERFSLILESASTNQTSMYLCASKGGVGNQPQHFGDGTRLSIL.